Sequencing of this T cell receptor beta chain was carried out in a study of blood T cell repertoires in COVID-19. Looking at the study overall: T cells, B-cell-depleted T cells, or PBMCs supplied cDNA or gDNA.

Original processing methods: From reference gene primer amplification, estimates of nucleated cell counts were derived. Only in-frame clones appear in the TCRdb table, and some are missing; sequencing was by immunoSEQ multiplex PCR. The D gene and trimming were derived from the DNA, and the V and J assignments and clone size from that table. This table has approximately 150,000 clones, around 83% appearing once. Germline CDR1 and CDR2: SGHKS and YYEKEE (reference sequence). The CDR3 is 14 amino acids. Deletions cut 0 bases from V and 2 bases from J, with 9 bases between. The sequenced sample consisted of peripheral blood. The TCR comes from a woman in her forties or fifties in a cohort sampled during active or convalescent COVID-19. The chain uses TRBV5-5 and TRBJ2-7, with D possibly matching TRBD1 (5 bases). CDR3 bases: TGTGCCAGCAGCTTGGGACAGCCGACCTACGAGCAGTACTTC. As protein: CASSLGQPTYEQYF.